The 14 T cell receptor beta chains below all came from one sample that was sequenced in a study of T cells in Graves' hyperthyroidism and ophthalmopathy. Amplified regions were TCR beta CDR3 sequences from RNA transcripts. First-round RT-PCR of the TCR CDR3 relied on the HTBI primer set. TCRdb called the multiplex PCR reads again in MiXCR, with one record for every CDR3 protein. This sample has 400,000 to 600,000 distinct CDR3 sequences, with roughly 15% found just once. The sample comprised blood. The origin of the receptors is a woman aged 30 to 39 with Graves' ophthalmopathy.

This clonotype was seen a handful of times. The rearrangement uses TRBV7-2 and TRBJ1-4; D perhaps matches TRBD1 (5 bases). Germline V gene lookup returns CDR1 SGHTA and CDR2 FQGNSA. The V and J ends lost 5 bases and 12 bases respectively, with 16 bases between them. The CDR3 totals 13 residues. In DNA, the CDR3 is TGTGCCAGCAGCCGACCTACTCTAGGGGAACTGTTTTTT. This encodes CASSRPTLGELFF.

The CDR3 is CASSSGRVGEQFF. CDR3 coding DNA: TGTGCCAGCAGCTCTGGACGGGTTGGTGAGCAGTTCTTC. The chain is built from TRBV28 and TRBJ2-1; D gene uncertain. V dropped 6 bases and J dropped 9 bases, with 15 bases sitting between them. Germline loops: CDR1 MDHEN, CDR2 SYDVKM. This CDR3 is 13 amino acids long.

The chain has TRBV6-2 or TRBV6-3 and TRBJ2-3, with D possibly TRBD1 on 6 matching bases. V dropped 0 bases and J dropped 1 base, with 11 bases sitting between them. From germline, CDR1 is MNHEY and CDR2 SVGEGT. This CDR3 has 16 residues. This chain's CDR3 is CASSYSPDSGTDTQYF. Here the CDR3 DNA reads TGTGCCAGCAGTTACTCGCCGGACAGCGGCACAGATACGCAGTATTTT.

Note on this clonotype: One base away lies a much larger clone, so this may be a sequencing read error. The J gene is TRBJ2-7, the V gene TRBV4-3, with 10 bases aligning to TRBD2. CDR3 length: 19 amino acids. The trim removed 0 bases at V and 4 bases at J, leaving 15 bases unmatched. Germline V gene sequence: CDR1 LGHNA, CDR2 YSLEER. CDR3 sequence reads: CASSQDVSGRTLSSYEQYF. The CDR3 bases are TGCGCCAGCAGCCAAGATGTTAGCGGGAGGACCCTGTCGTCTTACGAGCAGTACTTC.

The sample holds many counts of this clonotype. The chain employs TRBV18 and TRBJ2-5; D is unresolved. Trimming left V 1 base short and J 2 bases short, with 11 bases between. CDR1 KGHSH and CDR2 LQKENI come from the germline V gene. This CDR3 is 15 amino acids long. In DNA form, the CDR3 reads TGTGCCAGCTCACCACGGCGTGAGAAACAAGAGACCCAGTACTTC. Its protein is CASSPRREKQETQYF.

The chain employs TRBV18 and TRBJ1-6; 8 bases are a match to TRBD1. J was trimmed by 8 bases and V by 3 bases; bases with no gene match: 6. Germline values: CDR1 KGHSH, CDR2 LQKENI. CDR3 size: 15 residues. The CDR3 region is CASSPRQGRDSPLHF. Written as DNA, the CDR3 is TGTGCCAGCTCACCCCGACAGGGGAGAGATTCACCCCTCCACTTT. Full variable domain (rest looked up from reference TRBV18 and TRBJ1-6): NAGVMQNPRHLVRRRGQEARLRCSPMKGHSHVYWYRQLPEEGLKFMVYLQKENIIDESGMPKERFSAEFPKEGPSILRIQQVVRGDSAAYFCASSPRQGRDSPLHFGNGTRLTVT.

This sequence joins TRBV7-9 and TRBJ2-7, with 8 bases matching TRBD1. V trimming: 3 bases; J trimming: 3 bases; junction bases outside the gene matches: 10. The CDR3 extends over 16 amino acids. CDR1 is SEHNR, CDR2 FQNEAQ, per germline (reference sequence). The CDR3 sequence: CASSLAGTGKFYEQYF. In DNA, the CDR3 is TGTGCCAGCAGCTTGGCCGGGACAGGAAAGTTCTACGAGCAGTACTTC.

This clonotype has more than one count but fewer than ten. The chain joins TRBV18 to TRBJ2-2, with TRBD2 identical over 12 bases. This CDR3 has 18 amino acids. V lost 2 bases, J lost 0 bases, and 4 bases stayed unmatched. The germline CDR1 and CDR2 sequences are KGHSH and LQKENI. The CDR3 DNA is TGTGCCAGCTCACCAGTGACTAGCGGGAGCGCGAACACCGGGGAGCTGTTTTTT. Translation: CASSPVTSGSANTGELFF.

Concerning this clonotype itself: One junction end disagrees with the germline gene, perhaps due to a read error. The gene calls are TRBV7-3 and TRBJ2-1; D ambiguous. The CDR3 runs 10 residues. Germline lookup yields CDR1 SGHTA and CDR2 FQGTGA. CDR3 protein: CAGSTDEQFF. The CDR3 region has the DNA TGTGCCGGCAGTACTGATGAGCAGTTCTTC.

This clonotype was observed at least ten times. This chain uses TRBV6-2 or TRBV6-3 with TRBJ1-5, with D uncertain. CDR1 and CDR2 from the germline V gene are MNHEY and SVGEGT. The CDR3 runs 13 residues. V was shortened by 2 bases and J by 5 bases, with 7 bases between the two germline ends. CDR3 protein: CASSYDGDQPQHF. The CDR3, as DNA: TGTGCCAGCAGTTACGATGGGGATCAGCCCCAGCATTTT.

The chain is built from TRBV2 and TRBJ1-2, with D unresolved. The CDR3 is 14 amino acids. V was pared by 7 bases and J by 4 bases, with 16 bases between. Per the germline V gene, CDR1 is SNHLY and CDR2 is FYNNEI. The CDR3 spells CASNPGQPTYGYTF. Here the CDR3 DNA reads TGTGCCAGCAACCCGGGTCAACCAACCTATGGCTACACCTTC.

This clonotype has a count of ten or more. V is TRBV28 and J is TRBJ1-1; maybe TRBD1 (5 bases). V lost 4 bases to trimming and J lost 1 base, with 10 bases between them. This CDR3 has 14 amino acids. Looked up from germline, CDR1 is MDHEN and CDR2 is SYDVKM. CDR3 nucleotide sequence: TGTGCCAGCAGTTATTCTGGGGGGAACACTGAAGCTTTCTTT. Residues: CASSYSGGNTEAFF.

The J gene is TRBJ1-5, the V gene TRBV12-3 or TRBV12-4; D may be TRBD1 (5 bases). This CDR3 region has 15 residues. V was shortened by 5 bases and J by 1 base, with 12 bases between the two germline ends. CDR3: CASSPGQKSNQPQHF. The CDR3 nucleotides read TGTGCCAGCAGTCCCGGACAAAAGAGCAATCAGCCCCAGCATTTT.

This clonotype was detected ten times or more. The chain uses TRBV18 and TRBJ1-1; D is uncertain. Germline-derived CDR1 and CDR2 are KGHSH and LQKENI. Trimming removed 5 bases at V and 1 base at J, with 8 bases between. The CDR3 is made up of 13 amino acids. CDR3 region: CASSISGNTEAFF. CDR3 coding DNA: TGTGCCAGCTCAATCTCAGGGAACACTGAAGCTTTCTTT.